This T cell receptor beta chain was profiled in a study of monozygotic twins with inflammatory bowel disease. Findings and limits, study-wide: IBD patients displayed reduced TCRbeta diversity (inverse Simpson) when set against healthy co-twins.

Germline loops: CDR1 SQVTM, CDR2 ANQGSEA. This CDR3 has 12 residues. As to this clonotype: Its matching antigen is unknown.

A total RNA quantity of 3500 ng went into each TCR library. Each UMI harboured a 6-nucleotide sample barcode and was appended via template switching. TCRdb reprocessed the 5' RACE reads and stores each CDR3 protein as one record, lacking DNA. The data show roughly 170,000 distinct CDR3 sequences, and the top ten clones hold about 8%. The sequence was obtained from a human donor with ulcerative colitis or Crohn's disease, or a healthy co-twin of an affected twin (not recorded which). The sequencing sample was made of blood. The chain has TRBV29-1 and TRBJ2-5; there is no DNA to check the TCRdb D call of TRBD1. The CDR3 is CSVGGRQETQYF.